This entry lists 18 T cell receptor beta chains sequenced from one sample in a study of Graves' ophthalmopathy and Graves' hyperthyroidism (dated by TCRdb to the late 2010s). TCRdb shows the sequencer as Illumina HiSeq 2000. For repertoire sequencing, TCR beta CDR3 regions were amplified from RNA transcripts. The first round of RT-PCR was done with HTBI primers and the Qiagen OneStep RT-PCR kit, and was followed by a second round of multiplex PCR, then size selection and purification. TCRdb reanalyzed the raw reads on its own, using fastp at Q25 for trimming and MiXCR for clone calling, and kept in-frame beta chains. Records with the same CDR3 protein are collapsed into one entry carrying the most frequent genes and DNA. The table for this sample lists roughly 480,000 distinct CDR3 sequences; approximately 14% of them were counted only once. About 9.4% of the sample rests with the top ten. The sample consisted of blood. These receptors came from a woman aged 25 to 39 with Graves' ophthalmopathy. Donor details come from another sample of the same person, matched by shared clones.

This clonotype was seen at least ten times. This sequence joins TRBV4-2 and TRBJ1-1; D is possibly TRBD1 (5 bases). There are 16 residues in the CDR3. CDR1 and CDR2 (germline): LGHNA, YNFKEQ. Trimming shortened V by 3 bases and J by 7 bases, and 21 bases separated the two germline ends. CDR3 DNA: TGTGCCAGCAGCCAGGTCCAGGTTGGGGTGGGGGATGAAGCTTTCTTT. It translates to CASSQVQVGVGDEAFF.

Notes on this clonotype: This CDR3 is missing its conserved last phenylalanine or tryptophan, likely due to a read error. V and J are TRBV7-2 and TRBJ1-2; D unclear. CDR3 length: 12 residues. Germline V CDR1 and CDR2: SGHTA, FQGNSA. DNA for the CDR3: TGTGCCTGCAGCTTTTCCCACTATGGCTACACCGTC. This codes for CACSFSHYGYTV.

This clonotype was counted many times. The chain carries TRBV12-3 or TRBV12-4 and TRBJ1-1; tentatively, D is TRBD1 (5 bases). There are 12 residues in the CDR3. V was cut by 5 bases and J by 6 bases, with 10 bases left in between. DNA of the CDR3: TGTGCCAGCAGTCTCAGGGATCCTGAAGCTTTCTTT. It translates to CASSLRDPEAFF.

This clonotype was counted at least ten times. A junction end diverges from the germline sequence, so it may reflect a read error. The chain recombines TRBV12-3 or TRBV12-4 with TRBJ2-4; 7 bases fit TRBD2. The CDR3 sequence is 16 residues long. The DNA for the CDR3 is TGTGCCAGCAGTCGAGACAGTAGACTAGCCAAAAACATTAAGTACTTC. It specifies CASSRDSRLAKNIKYF.

The chain carries TRBV27 and TRBJ2-7; weak D call: TRBD2 (6 bases). The V gene's germline CDR1 is MNHEY and CDR2 SMNVEV (reference sequence). The V end lost 3 bases, the J end lost 6 bases, and 18 bases lay between the germline ends. The CDR3 is 15 residues long. The CDR3 sequence: CASSLMEGSPSEQYF. The CDR3 DNA sequence: TGTGCCAGCAGTTTGATGGAGGGTTCCCCCAGCGAGCAGTACTTC.

This clonotype was counted ten times or more. V is TRBV6-2 or TRBV6-3 and J is TRBJ1-2; D ambiguous. Trimming pared 6 bases from V and 7 bases from J, leaving 18 bases between. Germline V gene data show CDR1 as MNHEY and CDR2 as SVGEGT. The CDR3 runs to 14 residues. The CDR3 spells CASREFGRLGGYTF. The DNA for the CDR3 is TGTGCCAGCAGAGAGTTCGGAAGACTGGGTGGCTACACCTTC.

The chain couples TRBV13 to TRBJ2-7; 7 nucleotides align to TRBD2. V was pared by 4 bases and J by 0 bases, with 6 bases of the junction left unmatched. From germline, CDR1 is PRHDT and CDR2 FYEKMQ (reference sequence). CDR3 length: 15 residues. CDR3 sequence reads: CASSSRWGGSYEQYF. As DNA, the CDR3 is TGTGCCAGCAGCTCCCGGTGGGGGGGCTCCTACGAGCAGTACTTC.

This clonotype was detected a few times. The V and J genes are TRBV4-1 and TRBJ2-2, with unresolved D. The CDR3 is 18 residues long. Germline V gene lookup returns CDR1 MGHRA and CDR2 YSYEKL. Between the trimmed V and J ends, which lost 1 base and 4 bases, there was a span of 19 bases. CDR3 nucleotides: TGCGCCAGCAGCCAAGTCCGGGTCCAGGTAGTAGGCACCGGGGAGCTGTTTTTT. It yields the protein CASSQVRVQVVGTGELFF.

This clonotype was counted at least ten times. The chain employs TRBV12-3 or TRBV12-4 and TRBJ1-1; 8 bases are shared with TRBD1. This CDR3 has 14 amino acids. J gave up 1 base and V 5 bases, and 3 bases lay outside the gene matches. The CDR3 sequence is CASSIGTGNTEAFF. The CDR3 DNA reads as TGTGCCAGCAGTATTGGGACAGGGAACACTGAAGCTTTCTTT.

At least ten counts were recorded for this clonotype. J is TRBJ2-2 and V is TRBV5-1; TRBD1 or TRBD2 may be the D gene (6 bases each). This CDR3 comprises 14 residues. Germline loops: CDR1 SGHRS, CDR2 YFSETQ. V gave up 7 bases and J gave up 3 bases, with 13 bases separating them. Here the CDR3 reads CASSGGGDTGELFF. The CDR3 DNA reads TGCGCCAGCTCTGGAGGGGGAGACACCGGGGAGCTGTTTTTT.

This clonotype was seen ten or more times. This chain connects TRBV6-1 to TRBJ2-7; TRBD2 might be the D (6 bases). This CDR3 is 14 amino acids long. From germline, CDR1 is MNHNS and CDR2 SASEGT. Trimming took 5 bases from V and 7 from J, leaving 18 bases between them. Here the CDR3 reads CASSKTRFSVEQYF. CDR3 DNA: TGTGCCAGCAGTAAGACTAGATTCTCAGTTGAGCAGTACTTC.

This clonotype was picked up many times. The chain couples TRBV5-1 to TRBJ1-6; a weak D match, TRBD1 (5 bases). This CDR3 spans 14 amino acids. The germline gives CDR1 SGHRS, CDR2 YFSETQ. Trimming left V 3 bases short and J 5 bases short, with 9 bases between. CDR3 sequence (DNA): TGCGCCAGCAGCTCGACAGACAATAATTCACCCCTCCACTTT. It is translated as CASSSTDNNSPLHF.

This clonotype was seen more than once but under ten times. This chain connects TRBV10-2 to TRBJ2-7; a possible D gene is TRBD1 (6 bases). The CDR3 has 15 residues. V lost 2 bases and J lost 2, with 13 bases in between. The V gene's germline CDR1 is WSHSY and CDR2 SAAADI. DNA of the CDR3: TGCGCCAGCAGTGAGGGCAGGGGACCCACCTACGAGCAGTACTTC. Protein sequence: CASSEGRGPTYEQYF.

This clonotype was observed many times. The CDR3 is CASSLTGAGTEAFF. DNA for the CDR3: TGTGCCAGCAGTTTAACAGGGGCTGGTACTGAAGCTTTCTTT. This chain links TRBV28 with TRBJ1-1, with 7 bases lining up with TRBD1. Losses at the gene ends were 2 bases for V and 5 bases for J; bases not matched to a gene: 5. The germline gives CDR1 MDHEN, CDR2 SYDVKM. The CDR3 loop spans 14 amino acids.

This clonotype was counted many times. V and J are TRBV6-4 and TRBJ2-7, with 8 bases fitting TRBD1. Trimming cost V 5 bases and J 7 bases; bases outside gene matches: 7. Germline V gene sequence: CDR1 MRHNA, CDR2 SNTAGT. CDR3 size: 13 residues. CDR3 sequence reads: CASSRTGNNEQYF. As DNA, the CDR3 is TGTGCCAGCAGTCGGACAGGGAACAATGAGCAGTACTTC.

This clonotype was found many times. The chain links TRBV20-1 to TRBJ2-7, with TRBD2 as a possible D gene (5 bases). Per germline, CDR1 DFQATT and CDR2 SNEGSKA (reference sequence). The CDR3 totals 14 residues. The V end was cut by 2 bases, the J end by 0 bases, with 11 bases between. The CDR3 region is CSARIPGSSYEQYF. As DNA, the CDR3 is TGCAGTGCTAGAATCCCTGGGAGCTCCTACGAGCAGTACTTC.

This clonotype was observed at least ten times. This chain joins TRBV10-3 and TRBJ2-7; 7 bases fit TRBD1. The CDR3 spans 14 residues. V lost 7 bases to trimming and J lost 1 base; unmatched junction nucleotides: 7. Germline V gene lookup returns CDR1 ENHRY and CDR2 SYGVKD. The CDR3 loop is CAIKDRVGSYEQYF. CDR3 nucleotides: TGTGCCATCAAAGACAGGGTAGGGTCCTACGAGCAGTACTTC.

This clonotype showed up many times. This chain uses TRBV7-9 with TRBJ1-3; a possible D gene is TRBD1 (6 bases). Germline assignment: CDR1 SEHNR and CDR2 FQNEAQ (reference sequence). The CDR3 loop spans 16 amino acids. Trimming stripped 3 bases from V and 3 bases from J, with 15 bases between. The CDR3 DNA is TGTGCCAGCAGCTTCACAGGGAGGTCTGTTGGAAACACCATATATTTT. Its protein product is CASSFTGRSVGNTIYF. The entire variable domain, with the rest obtained from reference TRBV7-9 and TRBJ1-3, is as follows: DTGVSQNPRHKITKRGQNVTFRCDPISEHNRLYWYRQTLGQGPEFLTYFQNEAQLEKSRLLSDRFSAERPKGSFSTLEIQRTEQGDSAMYLCASSFTGRSVGNTIYFGEGSWLTVV.